One and the same sample provided the 5 T cell receptor beta chains below, sequenced in a study of blood T cell repertoires in COVID-19. Data came from immunoSEQ multiplex PCR; TCRdb stores just in-frame clones and leaves some out. The table includes roughly 300,000 clones, over 75% detected once. Sample: PBMCs or T cells enriched from blood (not recorded which). Every receptor here comes from a woman aged 18-29 years who had recovered from COVID-19.

Details on this clone: Additional DNA sequences in this sample encode the identical CDR3. The V call is TRBV4-1, the J call TRBJ2-1; D gene unclear. V was clipped by 1 base and J by 4 bases, with 14 bases between them. The CDR3 is 16 amino acids. CDR1 is MGHRA, CDR2 YSYEKL, per germline. CDR3 sequence (DNA): TGCGCCAGCAGCCAAGTAAATTTAGTAGCTTACAATGAGCAGTTCTTC. Residues: CASSQVNLVAYNEQFF.

The chain couples TRBV2 to TRBJ1-6, with a tentative D call TRBD1 (5 bases). From germline, CDR1 is SNHLY and CDR2 FYNNEI. The V and J ends lost 7 bases and 7 bases respectively, with 17 bases between them. The CDR3 runs 15 residues. The CDR3 reads CASKTQGTRNSPLHF. The DNA of the CDR3 is TGTGCCAGCAAAACCCAGGGAACGAGGAATTCACCCCTCCACTTT.

The V gene is TRBV5-1, the J gene TRBJ1-5, with D perhaps matching TRBD1 (6 bases). CDR1 and CDR2 from the germline V gene are SGHRS and YFSETQ. The CDR3 is 14 residues long. The V gene lost 4 bases and the J gene lost 7 bases, with 15 bases spanning the gap. Here the CDR3 reads CASSPDSSYQPQHF. The CDR3 DNA reads TGCGCCAGCAGCCCGGACAGTTCTTACCAGCCCCAGCATTTT.

The gene calls are TRBV27 and TRBJ2-2; D not resolved. With 4 bases removed from V and 7 bases from J, the gap between germline ends came to 10 bases. The CDR3 has 13 residues. Germline V gene data show CDR1 as MNHEY and CDR2 as SMNVEV (reference sequence). The CDR3 is CASSSLPRGELFF. CDR3 in DNA: TGTGCCAGCAGTTCCCTCCCCCGCGGGGAGCTGTTTTTT.

The J gene is TRBJ1-1, the V gene TRBV28, with 10 bases lining up with TRBD1. The CDR3 is made up of 15 amino acids. V trimming: 5 bases; J trimming: 5 bases; junction bases outside the gene matches: 8. Per the germline V gene, CDR1 is MDHEN and CDR2 is SYDVKM. The CDR3 sequence is CASSPGTGVRTEAFF. Written as DNA, the CDR3 is TGTGCCAGCAGTCCTGGGACAGGGGTGAGGACTGAAGCTTTCTTT.